The 27 T cell receptor beta chains listed next were all sequenced from one sample in a study of CD8 T cells in ankylosing spondylitis. Their target antigens are unknown. Regarding the study as a whole: A TCR beta motif of fewer than ten highly homologous variants appeared characteristic of ankylosing spondylitis blood.

TCRdb ran MiXCR on the 5' RACE reads and lists one entry per CDR3 protein. Here the sample spans some 220,000 distinct CDR3 sequences, around 6.6% being singletons. The sequencing input was blood, either unsorted or a sorted T cell fraction (not recorded which). All receptors derive from a male donor with ankylosing spondylitis.

The genes are TRBV12-3 or TRBV12-4 and TRBJ1-1, with a tentative D call TRBD1 (5 bases). The CDR3 is 15 residues long. Trimming shortened V by 2 bases and J by 4 bases, and 14 bases separated the two germline ends. The CDR3 nucleotides read TGTGCCAGCAGTTTACGAGGGGACGGCGCCACTGAAGCTTTCTTT. Translating it yields CASSLRGDGATEAFF.

This clonotype was seen many times. The rearrangement links TRBV27 to TRBJ2-3; 11 bases fit TRBD2. CDR1 is MNHEY, CDR2 SMNVEV, per germline (reference sequence). The CDR3 has 17 amino acids. The junction had 6 bases not matched to a gene; V was cut back by 3 bases and J by 1 base. CDR3 sequence: CASSFALAGGGTDTQYF. CDR3 sequence (DNA): TGTGCCAGCAGTTTCGCTCTAGCGGGGGGTGGCACAGATACGCAGTATTTT.

This clonotype was counted at least ten times. This chain connects TRBV20-1 to TRBJ2-5, with TRBD2 matching 12 bases. This CDR3 has 17 amino acids. Trimming cost V 1 base and J 2 bases; bases outside gene matches: 8. From germline, CDR1 is DFQATT and CDR2 SNEGSKA (reference sequence). Here the CDR3 DNA reads TGCAGTGCTAGAGGATCGACTAGCGGGAGTTCACAAGAGACCCAGTACTTC. Residues: CSARGSTSGSSQETQYF.

This clonotype showed up many times. The CDR3 DNA sequence: TGTGCCAGCAGTACTAGCGAATCAAACTACGAGCAGTACTTC. It yields the protein CASSTSESNYEQYF. The chain employs TRBV6-2 or TRBV6-3 and TRBJ2-7; 7 nucleotides agree with TRBD2. With 5 bases clipped from V and 3 bases from J, the junction kept 7 bases outside the gene matches. In germline, CDR1 is MNHEY, CDR2 SVGEGT. The CDR3 length is 14 residues.

About this clonotype: The junction does not match germline at one end; this may be a read error. The V call is TRBV20-1, the J call TRBJ2-5; 7 nucleotides line up with TRBD2. Looked up from germline, CDR1 is DFQATT and CDR2 is SNEGSKA (reference sequence). The CDR3 totals 17 residues. In DNA form, the CDR3 reads TGCTGTGCTAGAGGAATAGGTGGACTAGTCCCTCGGGAGACCCAGTACTTC. Translation gives CCARGIGGLVPRETQYF.

The V gene is TRBV6-6, the J gene TRBJ2-2; D uncertain. Trimming took 2 bases from V and 9 from J, leaving 10 bases between them. CDR3 length: 13 residues. Per germline, CDR1 MNHNY and CDR2 SVGAGI (reference sequence). The CDR3 region is CASSYLENWELFF. The CDR3 DNA reads as TGTGCCAGCAGTTACCTCGAAAACTGGGAGCTGTTTTTT.

This clonotype has just a few counts. The J gene is TRBJ1-2, the V gene TRBV7-2, with D maybe TRBD1 (5 bases). The CDR3 length is 15 residues. Trimming removed 2 bases from V and 3 bases from J, with 13 bases in between. The germline CDR1 and CDR2 sequences are SGHTA and FQGNSA. The CDR3 region is CASSLNPGLDYGYTF. The CDR3 DNA reads TGTGCCAGCAGCTTAAACCCAGGGTTGGACTATGGCTACACCTTC.

This clonotype was found a few times. The chain carries TRBV20-1 and TRBJ2-7; unclear D gene. CDR1 is DFQATT, CDR2 SNEGSKA, per germline (reference sequence). V was trimmed by 0 bases and J by 0 bases, leaving 9 bases between them. The CDR3 is made up of 14 amino acids. CDR3 nucleotide sequence: TGCAGTGCTAGAGATCAGACATCCTCCTACGAGCAGTACTTC. Translated, it gives CSARDQTSSYEQYF.

This clonotype was found many times. Germline is not matched at one junction end, which may reflect a read error. The chain links TRBV7-2 to TRBJ2-1, with D perhaps TRBD2 (5 bases). The CDR3 spans 13 residues. Germline-derived CDR1 and CDR2 are SGHTA and FQGNSA. For the CDR3, the DNA is TGTGCCAGCAGCTTAGCGCGAGGGCCTAAATCGATCTTC. Amino acid sequence: CASSLARGPKSIF.

This clonotype was found many times. The genes are TRBV27 and TRBJ2-3, with D hard to call. This CDR3 has 15 amino acids. The V gene's germline CDR1 is MNHEY and CDR2 SMNVEV (reference sequence). Between the trimmed V and J ends, which lost 0 bases and 2 bases, there was a span of 9 bases. The CDR3 region is CASSLSWGSTDTQYF. The CDR3 nucleotides read TGTGCCAGCAGTTTATCATGGGGATCCACAGATACGCAGTATTTT.

This clonotype was counted ten times or more. In DNA form, the CDR3 reads TGCAGCGCATCGACTAGCGTCGACTACGAGCAGTACTTC. Protein product: CSASTSVDYEQYF. The rearrangement joins TRBV29-1 to TRBJ2-7; 8 bases fit TRBD2. V was pared by 7 bases and J by 3 bases, with 8 bases of the junction left unmatched. Germline V gene sequence: CDR1 SQVTM, CDR2 ANQGSEA. The length of the CDR3 is 13 residues.

The sample holds many counts of this clonotype. The chain employs TRBV29-1 and TRBJ1-2, with 8 bases matching TRBD1. Looked up from germline, CDR1 is SQVTM and CDR2 is ANQGSEA. Unmatched junction bases numbered 4, after V lost 7 bases and J lost 6 bases. The CDR3 totals 11 residues. The CDR3 DNA follows: TGCAGCGGGCGGACAGGGAATGGCTACACCTTC. This encodes CSGRTGNGYTF.

The chain carries TRBV7-9 and TRBJ2-1; D is unresolved. The CDR3 contains 11 residues. V dropped 10 bases and J dropped 9 bases, with 13 bases sitting between them. The germline CDR1 and CDR2 sequences are SEHNR and FQNEAQ (reference sequence). Here the CDR3 reads CATLSGAEQFF. The CDR3 DNA reads as TGTGCCACCCTCTCGGGTGCTGAGCAGTTCTTC.

There are many counts of this clonotype. This chain links TRBV12-3 or TRBV12-4 with TRBJ1-2; D remains ambiguous. CDR3 length: 13 residues. With 2 bases removed from V and 5 bases from J, the gap between germline ends came to 9 bases. This CDR3 reads CASSLRAVYGYTF. The CDR3 DNA reads TGTGCCAGCAGTTTACGGGCAGTTTATGGCTACACCTTC.

At least ten counts were recorded for this clonotype. This rearrangement joins TRBV12-3 or TRBV12-4 to TRBJ1-1; possible D gene TRBD1, 5 bases. The CDR3 sequence is 14 residues long. Trimming stripped 6 bases from V and 10 bases from J, with 21 bases between. In DNA form, the CDR3 reads TGTGCCAGCAGCTCCTCTTGGGGCGCAGGGCTAGCTTTCTTT. It translates to CASSSSWGAGLAFF.

This clonotype was counted between two and nine times. The genes are TRBV9 and TRBJ2-5, with a weak D call TRBD1 (6 bases). Germline V gene lookup returns CDR1 SGDLS and CDR2 YYNGEE. Trimming pared 3 bases from V and 5 bases from J, leaving 14 bases between. The CDR3 covers 14 residues. In nucleotides, the CDR3 is TGTGCCAGCAGCGCGTCAGGGGCCGGGGAGACCCAGTACTTC. The encoded protein is CASSASGAGETQYF.

This clonotype appeared a few times. The chain uses TRBV6-5 and TRBJ2-4, with 7 bases lining up with TRBD1. The J segment lost 9 bases and the V segment lost 6 bases, leaving 5 bases of the junction unmatched. The CDR3 sequence is 12 residues long. The germline V gene encodes CDR1 MNHEY and CDR2 SVGAGI. The CDR3 region is CASRGRQGIQYF. Written as DNA, the CDR3 is TGTGCCAGCAGGGGCCGACAGGGCATTCAGTACTTC.

This clonotype has just a few counts. This rearrangement joins TRBV5-1 to TRBJ2-1; possibly TRBD2 for D (6 bases). V shed 0 bases and J shed 5 bases, with 15 bases lying between them. Germline V gene lookup returns CDR1 SGHRS and CDR2 YFSETQ. This CDR3 contains 16 residues. The CDR3 region is CASSLGGASANNEQFF. DNA for the CDR3: TGCGCCAGCAGCTTGGGTGGGGCTAGCGCAAACAATGAGCAGTTCTTC.

The chain uses TRBV7-6 and TRBJ2-3; 10 nucleotides match TRBD1. Losses at the gene ends were 1 base for V and 6 bases for J; bases not matched to a gene: 7. The germline CDR1 and CDR2 sequences are SGHVS and FNYEAQ. CDR3 length equals 16 residues. CDR3 sequence (DNA): TGTGCCAGCAGCTTAGTGACAGGGGGCGACGGTGATACGCAGTATTTT. Its translation: CASSLVTGGDGDTQYF.

The chain combines TRBV4-3 with TRBJ2-3; D is unclear. Between the trimmed V and J ends, which lost 4 bases and 0 bases, there was a span of 14 bases. Germline CDR1 is LGHNA and CDR2 is YSLEER. This CDR3 spans 16 amino acids. CDR3 loop: CASSLTTSLSTDTQYF. The DNA for the CDR3 is TGCGCCAGCAGCCTTACGACATCTCTTAGCACAGATACGCAGTATTTT.

This clonotype was seen repeatedly, ten times or more. The rearrangement uses TRBV7-9 and TRBJ2-2; 8 nucleotides line up with TRBD2. Germline V gives CDR1 SEHNR, CDR2 FQNEAQ (reference sequence). The CDR3 runs 14 residues. V was clipped by 5 bases and J by 5 bases; unmatched bases: 4. In DNA form, the CDR3 reads TGTGCCAGCAGCAGCGGGAGCGGGACCGGGGAGCTGTTTTTT. Protein sequence: CASSSGSGTGELFF.

This clonotype turned up a few times. CDR3 in DNA: TGTGCCATCAGTGAAGGGGGACAGGCCCTCTCTGGGGCCAACGTCCTGACTTTC. It is translated as CAISEGGQALSGANVLTF. The chain is built from TRBV10-3 and TRBJ2-6, with 8 bases matching TRBD1. Germline CDR1 ENHRY, CDR2 SYGVKD. The trim removed 3 bases at V and 0 bases at J, leaving 7 bases unmatched. There are 18 residues in the CDR3.

This rearrangement joins TRBV6-5 to TRBJ2-7, with D hard to call. This CDR3 comprises 13 residues. The V end was cut by 8 bases, the J end by 1 base, with 12 bases between. Germline CDR1 MNHEY, CDR2 SVGAGI. CDR3 region: CASRRLGSYEQYF. The CDR3 nucleotides read TGTGCCAGCCGACGCCTGGGATCCTACGAGCAGTACTTC.

At least ten counts were recorded for this clonotype. This sequence joins TRBV12-3 or TRBV12-4 and TRBJ2-7, with 8 bases fitting TRBD1. The CDR3 is made up of 15 amino acids. The V and J ends lost 3 bases and 6 bases, in that order; junction bases with no gene match: 10. The CDR3 DNA is TGTGCCAGCAGTTTCAGTCTGGACAGGGAACCCGAGCAGTACTTC. Its protein product is CASSFSLDREPEQYF.

V is TRBV27 and J is TRBJ1-5; 8 bases line up with TRBD1. Germline V CDR1 and CDR2: MNHEY, SMNVEV (reference sequence). The CDR3 is 15 amino acids. The V gene end was trimmed by 5 bases and the J gene end by 3 bases; junction bases not matched to a gene: 6. The CDR3: CASSAAGGYNQPQHF. The CDR3 DNA sequence: TGTGCCAGCAGTGCCGCAGGGGGCTACAATCAGCCCCAGCATTTT.

This clonotype was detected ten times or more. This sequence joins TRBV6-1 and TRBJ2-5, with TRBD1 matching over 8 bases. CDR3 length equals 15 residues. Looked up from germline, CDR1 is MNHNS and CDR2 is SASEGT. The trim removed 6 bases at V and 2 bases at J, leaving 8 bases unmatched. The CDR3 sequence: CASRWTGRGQETQYF. CDR3 nucleotide sequence: TGTGCCAGCAGATGGACAGGGAGAGGGCAAGAGACCCAGTACTTC.

This clonotype was detected many times. The chain couples TRBV5-1 to TRBJ2-7; the D gene is possibly TRBD1 (5 bases). V was trimmed by 0 bases and J by 2 bases, leaving 9 bases between them. Looked up from germline, CDR1 is SGHRS and CDR2 is YFSETQ. There are 14 residues in the CDR3. This CDR3 is CASSLAGYPYEQYF. As DNA, the CDR3 is TGCGCCAGCAGCTTGGCAGGGTATCCCTACGAGCAGTACTTC.